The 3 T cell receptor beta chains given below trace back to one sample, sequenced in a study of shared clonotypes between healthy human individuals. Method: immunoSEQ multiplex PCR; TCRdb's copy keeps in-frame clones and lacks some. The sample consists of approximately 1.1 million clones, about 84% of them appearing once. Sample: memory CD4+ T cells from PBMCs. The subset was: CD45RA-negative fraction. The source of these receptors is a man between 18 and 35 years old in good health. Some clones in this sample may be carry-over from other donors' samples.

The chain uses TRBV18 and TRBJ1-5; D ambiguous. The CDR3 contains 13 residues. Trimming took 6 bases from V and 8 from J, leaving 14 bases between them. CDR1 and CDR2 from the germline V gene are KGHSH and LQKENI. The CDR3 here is CASSSGLNEPQHF. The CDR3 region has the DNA TGTGCCAGCTCCTCCGGACTGAACGAGCCCCAGCATTTT.

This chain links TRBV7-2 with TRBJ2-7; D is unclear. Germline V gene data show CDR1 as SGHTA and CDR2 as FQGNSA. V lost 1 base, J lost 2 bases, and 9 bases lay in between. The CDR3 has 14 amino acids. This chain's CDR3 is CASSLEGDTYEQYF. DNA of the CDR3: TGTGCCAGCAGCTTAGAGGGCGATACCTACGAGCAGTACTTC.

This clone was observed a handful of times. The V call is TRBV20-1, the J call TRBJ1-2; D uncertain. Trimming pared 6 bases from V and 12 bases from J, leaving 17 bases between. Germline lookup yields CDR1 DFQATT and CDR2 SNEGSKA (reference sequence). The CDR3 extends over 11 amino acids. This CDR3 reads CSASQLWVHTF. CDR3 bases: TGCAGTGCGTCGCAATTGTGGGTCCACACCTTC.